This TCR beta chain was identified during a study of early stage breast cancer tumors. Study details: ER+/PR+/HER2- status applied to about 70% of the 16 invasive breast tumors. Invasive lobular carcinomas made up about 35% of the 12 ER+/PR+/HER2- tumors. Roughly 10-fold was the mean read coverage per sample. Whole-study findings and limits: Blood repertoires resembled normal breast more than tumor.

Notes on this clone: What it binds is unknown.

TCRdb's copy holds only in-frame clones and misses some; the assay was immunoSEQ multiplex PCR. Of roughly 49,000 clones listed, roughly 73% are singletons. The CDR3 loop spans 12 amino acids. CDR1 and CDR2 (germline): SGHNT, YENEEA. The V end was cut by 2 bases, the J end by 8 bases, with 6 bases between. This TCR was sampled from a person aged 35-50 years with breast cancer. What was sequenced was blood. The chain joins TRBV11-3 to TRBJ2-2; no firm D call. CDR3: CASSLSRGELFF. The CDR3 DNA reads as TGTGCCAGCAGCTTATCCCGGGGGGAGCTGTTTTTT.